These 30 T cell receptor beta chains came from one sample sequenced in a study of blood T cell repertoires in COVID-19. Repertoires were generated with immunoSEQ multiplex PCR, while TCRdb's copy carries only in-frame clones and drops some. This sample has approximately 240,000 clones, with approximately 91% found just once. The sequenced sample was peripheral blood. These receptors originate from a young man with COVID-19, enrolled during active disease.

The J gene is TRBJ1-1, the V gene TRBV5-4; possibly TRBD1 for D (5 bases). The CDR3 consists of 13 residues. Germline CDR1 reads SGHNT; CDR2 reads YYREEE (reference sequence). V gave up 4 bases and J gave up 1 base, with 8 bases separating them. Here the CDR3 DNA reads TGTGCCAGCAGCAAACAGGAGAACACTGAAGCTTTCTTT. Protein: CASSKQENTEAFF.

The chain couples TRBV5-1 to TRBJ2-2, with 7 bases that match TRBD2. J lost 3 bases, V lost 4 bases, and 6 bases had no gene match. CDR1 and CDR2 (germline): SGHRS, YFSETQ. The CDR3 consists of 15 residues. The CDR3 protein is CASSTYGGDTGELFF. The CDR3 coding sequence is TGCGCCAGCAGCACCTATGGGGGGGACACCGGGGAGCTGTTTTTT.

The chain is built from TRBV30 and TRBJ2-7, with D possibly being TRBD1 (5 bases). The germline V gene has CDR1 GTSNPN and CDR2 SVGIG (reference sequence). Deletions cut 3 bases from V and 1 base from J, with 7 bases between. The CDR3 loop spans 12 amino acids. CDR3 amino acids: CAWRRTSYEQYF. The CDR3 bases are TGTGCCTGGAGGAGGACATCCTACGAGCAGTACTTC. Full variable domain (remainder filled in from reference TRBV30 and TRBJ2-7): SQTIHQWPATLVQPVGSPLSLECTVEGTSNPNLYWYRQAAGRGLQLLFYSVGIGQISSEVPQNLSASRPQDRQFILSSKKLLLSDSGFYLCAWRRTSYEQYFGPGTRLTVT.

The chain joins TRBV10-3 to TRBJ1-5, with D possibly being TRBD1 (6 bases). This CDR3 spans 16 amino acids. V lost 0 bases, J lost 5 bases, and 14 bases lay in between. Per the germline V gene, CDR1 is ENHRY and CDR2 is SYGVKD. CDR3 coding DNA: TGTGCCATCAGTGAGTCTGGCAGGGGACGCGATCAGCCCCAGCATTTT. This encodes CAISESGRGRDQPQHF.

This chain joins TRBV2 and TRBJ2-2, with D maybe TRBD1 (5 bases). Deletions cut 1 base from V and 4 bases from J, with 10 bases between. The germline CDR1 and CDR2 sequences are SNHLY and FYNNEI. CDR3 length: 15 residues. This CDR3 reads CASSEEGALTGELFF. The DNA of the CDR3 is TGTGCCAGCAGTGAAGAAGGGGCTCTCACCGGGGAGCTGTTTTTT.

The chain links TRBV3-1 (or the pseudogene TRBV3-2) to TRBJ1-3; no clear D. CDR3 length: 15 amino acids. Germline V gives CDR1 LGHDT, CDR2 YNNKEL (reference sequence). V was cut by 1 base and J by 0 bases, with 7 bases left in between. The CDR3 region has the DNA TGTGCCAGCAGCCAAGTGTCACACTCTGGAAACACCATATATTTT. Its protein is CASSQVSHSGNTIYF.

This chain links TRBV30 with TRBJ1-2; D possibly corresponds to TRBD1 (6 bases). CDR1 and CDR2 (germline): GTSNPN, SVGIG (reference sequence). V was pared by 1 base and J by 7 bases, with 19 bases between. This CDR3 spans 15 amino acids. In DNA form, the CDR3 reads TGTGCCTGGAGTGATACGCAGGGGTTTAGTGGTGGCTACACCTTC. Translated, it gives CAWSDTQGFSGGYTF.

The V gene is TRBV29-1, the J gene TRBJ2-7, with D tentatively TRBD1 (6 bases). V was clipped by 6 bases and J by 3 bases, with 12 bases between them. This CDR3 has 12 residues. Germline-derived CDR1 and CDR2 are SQVTM and ANQGSEA. CDR3 region: CSVARDNYEQYF. CDR3 DNA sequence: TGCAGCGTCGCCCGGGACAACTACGAGCAGTACTTC.

CDR3 in amino acids: CASRLDRYSNQPQHF. CDR3 sequence (DNA): TGTGCCAGCAGACTCGACAGGTATAGCAATCAGCCCCAGCATTTT. The chain joins TRBV6-5 to TRBJ1-5, with D possibly TRBD1 on 6 matching bases. Between the trimmed V and J ends, which lost 6 bases and 0 bases, there was a span of 12 bases. CDR3 length equals 15 residues. In germline, CDR1 is MNHEY, CDR2 SVGAGI.

Comments on this clone: The junction shows a germline mismatch at one end, possibly a read error. The chain recombines TRBV14 with TRBJ2-7, with a tentative D call TRBD2 (6 bases). The CDR3 extends over 13 amino acids. Germline V gene sequence: CDR1 SGHDN, CDR2 FVKESK. CDR3 protein: CASSQVRDSQRDF. For the CDR3, the DNA is TGTGCCAGCAGCCAGGTTCGGGACTCCCAGCGAGACTTC.

V gene TRBV2 combines with J gene TRBJ1-4, with 9 bases fitting TRBD1. The CDR3 runs 15 residues. V was pared by 8 bases and J by 10 bases, with 14 bases of the junction left unmatched. Germline assignment: CDR1 SNHLY and CDR2 FYNNEI. Here the CDR3 reads CASSGTGTALGKLFF. CDR3 coding DNA: TGTGCCAGCTCTGGGACAGGGACAGCGCTGGGAAAACTGTTTTTT.

The chain is built from TRBV7-3 and TRBJ1-1; D remains ambiguous. Germline V gene lookup returns CDR1 SGHTA and CDR2 FQGTGA. Between the trimmed V and J ends, which lost 2 bases and 2 bases, there was a span of 9 bases. The CDR3 has 14 residues. Written as DNA, the CDR3 is TGTGCCAGCAGCTTATCTCGGGTAAACACTGAAGCTTTCTTT. Translating it yields CASSLSRVNTEAFF.

V is TRBV6-6 and J is TRBJ1-2; possibly TRBD1 for D (5 bases). The CDR3 covers 14 residues. CDR1 and CDR2 (germline): MNHNY, SVGAGI (reference sequence). Trimming pared 6 bases from V and 4 bases from J, leaving 15 bases between. The CDR3 protein is CASSTKGVGYGYTF. The CDR3 nucleotides are TGTGCCAGCAGCACCAAAGGGGTGGGCTATGGCTACACCTTC.

V and J are TRBV20-1 and TRBJ2-1; D remains unclear. Germline V gene data show CDR1 as DFQATT and CDR2 as SNEGSKA (reference sequence). V gave up 3 bases and J gave up 9 bases, with 9 bases separating them. The CDR3 runs 11 residues. CDR3 protein: CSARRKFEQFF. Written as DNA, the CDR3 is TGCAGTGCTAGGAGGAAGTTTGAGCAGTTCTTC.

The rearrangement joins TRBV7-2 to TRBJ2-7; perhaps TRBD1 as D (5 bases). This CDR3 has 14 amino acids. V was pared by 5 bases and J by 5 bases, with 16 bases between. The germline CDR1 and CDR2 sequences are SGHTA and FQGNSA. CDR3 coding DNA: TGTGCCAGCAGCACCCCAGGGCCGCCCAACGAGCAGTACTTC. Protein: CASSTPGPPNEQYF. The full variable domain, with the rest looked up from reference TRBV7-2 and TRBJ2-7, is GAGVSQSPSNKVTEKGKDVELRCDPISGHTALYWYRQSLGQGLEFLIYFQGNSAPDKSGLPSDRFSAERTGGSVSTLTIQRTQQEDSAVYLCASSTPGPPNEQYFGPGTRLTVT.

The J gene is TRBJ2-7, the V gene TRBV14; the D gene is possibly TRBD1 (6 bases). The ends were cut back, 4 bases at V and 3 bases at J, with 10 bases in the middle. The germline V gene has CDR1 SGHDN and CDR2 FVKESK. The CDR3 sequence is 13 residues long. CDR3 protein: CASSRDTIYEQYF. The CDR3 DNA reads TGTGCCAGCAGCCGGGACACAATCTACGAGCAGTACTTC.

This chain links TRBV5-5 with TRBJ1-2; 8 nucleotides match TRBD1. Germline V gene data show CDR1 as SGHKS and CDR2 as YYEKEE (reference sequence). The CDR3 loop spans 16 amino acids. The V and J ends lost 0 bases and 7 bases, in that order; junction bases with no gene match: 11. In nucleotides, the CDR3 is TGTGCCAGCAGCTTGGACTGGGCAGGGGGCAGACGTGGCTACACCTTC. It is translated as CASSLDWAGGRRGYTF.

The chain is built from TRBV4-1 and TRBJ2-5; D uncertain. Looked up from germline, CDR1 is MGHRA and CDR2 is YSYEKL. This CDR3 has 13 residues. V lost 4 bases and J lost 5, with 11 bases in between. DNA of the CDR3: TGCGCCAGCAGCCCACAGTTTGATGAGACCCAGTACTTC. Amino acid sequence: CASSPQFDETQYF.

The chain links TRBV28 to TRBJ2-7; TRBD1 might be the D (6 bases). Trimming took 7 bases from V and 0 from J, leaving 16 bases between them. The CDR3 sequence is 15 residues long. Germline V gives CDR1 MDHEN, CDR2 SYDVKM. The CDR3 region is CASKGTQGSSYEQYF. DNA for the CDR3: TGTGCCAGCAAAGGTACTCAGGGGAGCTCCTACGAGCAGTACTTC.

The chain has TRBV9 and TRBJ1-1, with TRBD1 matching 8 bases. CDR1 is SGDLS, CDR2 YYNGEE, per germline. This CDR3 comprises 13 residues. The junction had 3 bases not matched to a gene; V was cut back by 3 bases and J by 5 bases. This CDR3 reads CASSGQGRTEAFF. DNA of the CDR3: TGTGCCAGCAGCGGACAGGGGAGGACTGAAGCTTTCTTT.

V gene TRBV5-4 combines with J gene TRBJ2-2, with a tentative D call TRBD1 (6 bases). The CDR3 is made up of 16 amino acids. Looked up from germline, CDR1 is SGHNT and CDR2 is YYREEE (reference sequence). V lost 4 bases and J lost 0, with 13 bases in between. The CDR3 DNA is TGTGCCAGCAGCCCTACAGGGTTCGCGAACACCGGGGAGCTGTTTTTT. Translated, it gives CASSPTGFANTGELFF.

This sequence joins TRBV7-2 and TRBJ2-1; TRBD2 matches at 9 bases. Germline V gives CDR1 SGHTA, CDR2 FQGNSA. After removal of 1 base from V and 3 bases from J, the junction contained 13 bases not matched to a gene. The CDR3 has 19 residues. CDR3 region: CASSLVGLAGTSNYNEQFF. The CDR3 region has the DNA TGTGCCAGCAGCTTAGTGGGGCTAGCGGGGACTTCTAACTACAATGAGCAGTTCTTC.

This clone was seen only once. CDR3 protein: CASNELQGNTEAFF. The CDR3 bases are TGTGCCAGCAACGAACTACAGGGGAACACTGAAGCTTTCTTT. The chain is built from TRBV9 and TRBJ1-1; possibly TRBD1 for D (6 bases). The CDR3 is 14 amino acids. Germline-derived CDR1 and CDR2 are SGDLS and YYNGEE. Between the trimmed V and J ends, which lost 6 bases and 1 base, there was a span of 13 bases.

This clone was observed once. The chain carries TRBV6-1 and TRBJ1-5; D ambiguous. This CDR3 has 16 residues. The V gene's germline CDR1 is MNHNS and CDR2 SASEGT. V lost 2 bases and J lost 0, with 11 bases in between. CDR3 region: CASSESAAVSNQPQHF. CDR3 DNA: TGTGCCAGCAGTGAATCGGCGGCGGTTAGCAATCAGCCCCAGCATTTT.

The rearrangement joins TRBV27 to TRBJ1-1; maybe TRBD1 (6 bases). CDR3 size: 14 residues. The germline V and J ends were trimmed by 1 base and 7 bases, with 13 bases remaining between them. CDR1 and CDR2 from the germline V gene are MNHEY and SMNVEV (reference sequence). CDR3 in DNA: TGTGCCAGCAGTTTATTCGGGGGAGGGGGTGAAGCTTTCTTT. Protein: CASSLFGGGGEAFF.

The CDR3 nucleotides read TGCGCCAGCAGCTTAGATGGACAGGGTGTTGAAAAACTGTTTTTT. It encodes CASSLDGQGVEKLFF. V is TRBV5-1 and J is TRBJ1-4; 8 positions agree with TRBD1. CDR1 is SGHRS, CDR2 YFSETQ, per germline. V trimming: 2 bases; J trimming: 7 bases; junction bases outside the gene matches: 7. CDR3 length: 15 residues.

The chain links TRBV5-1 to TRBJ2-3, with 7 bases that match TRBD2. Germline CDR1 is SGHRS and CDR2 is YFSETQ. The CDR3 runs 15 residues. V dropped 4 bases and J dropped 3; count of bases not matched to a gene: 8. The CDR3 nucleotides are TGCGCCAGCAGCGAGGTTAGCGGGCTAACAGATACGCAGTATTTT. Encoded protein: CASSEVSGLTDTQYF.

The rearrangement joins TRBV5-1 to TRBJ1-4, with TRBD1 matching 7 bases. CDR3 size: 15 residues. V shed 3 bases and J 6 bases; nucleotides not matched to a gene: 8. CDR1 SGHRS and CDR2 YFSETQ come from the germline V gene. This CDR3 is CASSSQQGTDEKLFF. The CDR3, as DNA: TGCGCCAGCAGCTCCCAACAGGGGACCGATGAAAAACTGTTTTTT.

The V call is TRBV19, the J call TRBJ1-2; a possible D gene is TRBD1 (5 bases). Germline assignment: CDR1 LNHDA and CDR2 SQIVND (reference sequence). The CDR3 sequence is 13 residues long. Trimming shortened V by 1 base and J by 6 bases, and 9 bases separated the two germline ends. CDR3 residues: CASSIARVNGYTF. As DNA, the CDR3 is TGTGCCAGTAGTATAGCCAGGGTAAATGGCTACACCTTC.

The J gene is TRBJ1-2, the V gene TRBV7-3, with 8 bases lining up with TRBD1. The CDR3 length is 14 residues. The V segment lost 6 bases and the J segment 8 bases; nucleotides outside the gene matches: 11. Germline-derived CDR1 and CDR2 are SGHTA and FQGTGA. CDR3 residues: CASSPGGSESGYTF. The CDR3 DNA is TGTGCCAGCAGTCCAGGGGGCTCAGAGTCAGGCTACACCTTC.